This TCR beta chain was sequenced for a study of blood T cell repertoires in COVID-19. Trimming stripped 3 bases from V and 5 bases from J, with 11 bases between. This CDR3 contains 13 residues. The germline V gene has CDR1 MDHEN and CDR2 SYDVKM. Only in-frame clones appear in the TCRdb table, and some are missing; sequencing was by immunoSEQ multiplex PCR. Here the sample spans about 64,000 clones, 65% to 90% being singletons. This clone was counted a few times. The V call is TRBV28, the J call TRBJ2-7; no definite D call. This TCR came from a man in his fifties with active COVID-19. The specimen sequenced was peripheral blood. CDR3 protein: CASSFEVPHEQYF. The CDR3 region has the DNA TGTGCCAGCAGTTTCGAGGTGCCCCACGAGCAGTACTTC.